Below, 6 T cell receptor beta chains from the same sample are listed, as sequenced in a study of blood T cell repertoires in COVID-19. Profiling relied on immunoSEQ multiplex PCR, and the TCRdb table lists in-frame clones only, not all of them. The table lists about 39,000 clones, 85% to 90% of them singletons. Sequencing was performed on peripheral blood. The receptor set was obtained from a man in his sixties with acute or convalescent COVID-19.

The chain employs TRBV29-1 and TRBJ2-3; D is unclear. The CDR3 contains 12 residues. CDR1 is SQVTM and CDR2 is ANQGSEA in the germline V gene. The V gene lost 3 bases and the J gene lost 4 bases, with 8 bases spanning the gap. CDR3 region: CSVEVVADTQYF. CDR3 sequence (DNA): TGCAGCGTTGAGGTCGTAGCAGATACGCAGTATTTT.

The chain has TRBV2 and TRBJ2-7; 8 bases align to TRBD1. Germline-derived CDR1 and CDR2 are SNHLY and FYNNEI. The trim removed 6 bases at V and 3 bases at J, leaving 4 bases unmatched. The CDR3 contains 13 residues. The CDR3 nucleotides read TGTGCCAGCAGCTCCGGGACAGGCTACGAGCAGTACTTC. Protein: CASSSGTGYEQYF.

The chain uses TRBV19 and TRBJ1-1; the D is unclear. The CDR3 consists of 15 residues. The V end lost 5 bases, the J end lost 9 bases, and 22 bases lay between the germline ends. Germline CDR1 is LNHDA and CDR2 is SQIVND (reference sequence). CDR3 amino acids: CASSPRLGGSAQAFF. The CDR3 coding sequence is TGTGCCAGTAGTCCCCGTCTAGGAGGGAGCGCCCAAGCTTTCTTT.

In this sample, this clone turned up once. The chain is built from TRBV28 and TRBJ2-7; TRBD1 matches at 9 bases. V shed 7 bases and J 5 bases; nucleotides not matched to a gene: 9. Per germline, CDR1 MDHEN and CDR2 SYDVKM. The CDR3 sequence is 14 residues long. CDR3 DNA: TGTGCCAGCAAAGCCGGGACAGGGTGGAACGAGCAGTACTTC. It yields the protein CASKAGTGWNEQYF.

This clone occurred a few times. The V call is TRBV10-1, the J call TRBJ1-3, with 7 bases fitting TRBD1. Germline CDR1 reads WNHNN; CDR2 reads SYGVQD (reference sequence). The CDR3 has 16 amino acids. In nucleotides, the CDR3 is TGCGGTGGACGAACCCTGGGACAGCTCTCTGGAAACACCATATATTTT. It codes for CGGRTLGQLSGNTIYF.

The gene calls are TRBV11-2 and TRBJ2-2; 8 bases map to TRBD1. The CDR3 sequence is 15 residues long. The V gene end was trimmed by 4 bases and the J gene end by 1 base; junction bases not matched to a gene: 2. The germline CDR1 and CDR2 sequences are SGHAT and FQNNGV. CDR3 in DNA: TGTGCCAGCAGCTCGGGGACAGGGAACACCGGGGAGCTGTTTTTT. Protein: CASSSGTGNTGELFF.